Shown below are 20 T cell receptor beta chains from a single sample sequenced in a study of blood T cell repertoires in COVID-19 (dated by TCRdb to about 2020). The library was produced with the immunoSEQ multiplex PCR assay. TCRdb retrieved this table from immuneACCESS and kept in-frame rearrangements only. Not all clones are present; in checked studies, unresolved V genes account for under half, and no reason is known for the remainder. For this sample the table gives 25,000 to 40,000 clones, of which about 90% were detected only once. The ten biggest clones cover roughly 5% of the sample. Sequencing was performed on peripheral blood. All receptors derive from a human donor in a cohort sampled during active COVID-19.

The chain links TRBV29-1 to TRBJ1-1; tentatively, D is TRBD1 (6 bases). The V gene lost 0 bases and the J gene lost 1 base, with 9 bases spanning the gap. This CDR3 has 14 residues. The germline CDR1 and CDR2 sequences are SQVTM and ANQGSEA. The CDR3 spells CSVEELQGNTEAFF. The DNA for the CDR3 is TGCAGCGTTGAAGAGCTACAGGGGAACACTGAAGCTTTCTTT.

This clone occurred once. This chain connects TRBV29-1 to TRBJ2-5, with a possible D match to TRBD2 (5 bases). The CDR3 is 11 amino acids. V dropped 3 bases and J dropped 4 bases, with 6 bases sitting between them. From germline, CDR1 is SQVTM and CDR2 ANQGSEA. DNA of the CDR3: TGCAGCGTTGAGAGGGTAGAGACCCAGTACTTC. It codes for CSVERVETQYF.

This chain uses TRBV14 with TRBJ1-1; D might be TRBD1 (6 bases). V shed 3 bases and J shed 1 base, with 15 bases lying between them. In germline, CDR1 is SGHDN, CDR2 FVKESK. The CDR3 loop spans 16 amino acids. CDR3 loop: CASSHFGGGANTEAFF. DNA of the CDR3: TGTGCCAGCAGCCACTTTGGAGGGGGGGCGAACACTGAAGCTTTCTTT.

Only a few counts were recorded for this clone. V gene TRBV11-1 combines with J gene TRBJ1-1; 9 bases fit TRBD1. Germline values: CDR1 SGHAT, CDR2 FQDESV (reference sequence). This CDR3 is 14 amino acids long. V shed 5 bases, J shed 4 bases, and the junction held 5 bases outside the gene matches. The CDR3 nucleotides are TGTGCCAGCAGCGTACAGGGGGCTGGCACTGAAGCTTTCTTT. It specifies CASSVQGAGTEAFF.

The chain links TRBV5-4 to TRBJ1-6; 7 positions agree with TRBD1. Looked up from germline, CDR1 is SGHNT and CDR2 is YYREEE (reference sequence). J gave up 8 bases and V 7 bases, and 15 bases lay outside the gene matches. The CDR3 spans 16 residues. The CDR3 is CASGNTMGQLDSPLHF. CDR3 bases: TGTGCCAGCGGCAATACTATGGGACAGTTGGATTCACCCCTCCACTTT.

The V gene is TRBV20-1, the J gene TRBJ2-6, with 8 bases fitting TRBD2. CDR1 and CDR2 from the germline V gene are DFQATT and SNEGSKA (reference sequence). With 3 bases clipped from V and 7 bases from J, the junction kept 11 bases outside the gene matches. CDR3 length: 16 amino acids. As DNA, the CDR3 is TGCAGTGCTAGTATAGCGGGGACGTCTCGAGCCAACGTCCTGACTTTC. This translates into CSASIAGTSRANVLTF.

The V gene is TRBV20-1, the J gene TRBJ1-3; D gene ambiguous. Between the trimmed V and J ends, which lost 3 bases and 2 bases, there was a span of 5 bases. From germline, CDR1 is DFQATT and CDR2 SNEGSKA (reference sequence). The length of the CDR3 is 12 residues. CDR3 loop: CSASSPGNTIYF. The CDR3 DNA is TGCAGTGCTAGTAGCCCTGGAAACACCATATATTTT.

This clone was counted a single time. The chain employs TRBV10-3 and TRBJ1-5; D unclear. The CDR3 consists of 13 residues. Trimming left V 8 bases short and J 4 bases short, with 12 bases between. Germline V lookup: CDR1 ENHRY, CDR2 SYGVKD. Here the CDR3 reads CAIRGMRNQPQHF. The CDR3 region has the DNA TGTGCCATCCGTGGGATGCGGAATCAGCCCCAGCATTTT.

CDR3 sequence (DNA): TGTGCCAGCAGTAGGGCGGGAGGATCTAACTATGGCTACACCTTC. It translates to CASSRAGGSNYGYTF. The chain uses TRBV6-5 and TRBJ1-2, with D uncertain. Trimming left V 5 bases short and J 0 bases short, with 13 bases between. The CDR3 loop spans 15 amino acids. The germline V gene has CDR1 MNHEY and CDR2 SVGAGI.

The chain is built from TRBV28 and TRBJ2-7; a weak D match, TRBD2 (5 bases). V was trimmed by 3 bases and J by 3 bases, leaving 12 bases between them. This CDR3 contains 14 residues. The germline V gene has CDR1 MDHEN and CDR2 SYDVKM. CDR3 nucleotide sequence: TGTGCCAGCAGTTTCTCTTCCGGGAACTACGAGCAGTACGTC. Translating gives CASSFSSGNYEQYV.

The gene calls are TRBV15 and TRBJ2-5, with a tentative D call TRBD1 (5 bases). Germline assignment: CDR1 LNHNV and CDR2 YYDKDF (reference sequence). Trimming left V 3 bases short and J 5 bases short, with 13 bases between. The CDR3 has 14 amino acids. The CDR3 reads CATSSPGFWETQYF. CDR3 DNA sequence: TGTGCCACCAGCAGTCCAGGGTTTTGGGAGACCCAGTACTTC.

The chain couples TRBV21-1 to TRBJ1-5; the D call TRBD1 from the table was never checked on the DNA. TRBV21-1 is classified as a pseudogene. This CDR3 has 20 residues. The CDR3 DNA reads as TGTGCCAGCAGCAATAAGGGGGCGGGACAGGGGGCTCAGGGCAATCAGCCCCAGCATTTT. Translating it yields CASSNKGAGQGAQGNQPQHF.

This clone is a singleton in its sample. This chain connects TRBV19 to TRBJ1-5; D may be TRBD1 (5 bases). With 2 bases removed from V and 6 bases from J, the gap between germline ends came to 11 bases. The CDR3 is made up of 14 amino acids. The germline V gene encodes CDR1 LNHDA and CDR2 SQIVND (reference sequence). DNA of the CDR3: TGTGCCAGTAGTATAACGGGGGATTTTCAGCCCCAGCATTTT. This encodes CASSITGDFQPQHF.

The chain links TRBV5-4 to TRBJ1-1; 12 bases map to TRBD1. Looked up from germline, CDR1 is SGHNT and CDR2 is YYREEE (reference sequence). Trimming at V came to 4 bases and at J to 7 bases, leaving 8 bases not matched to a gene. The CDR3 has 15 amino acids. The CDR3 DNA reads TGTGCCAGCAGCATCACGGGACAGGGGGCTGTTGAAGCTTTCTTT. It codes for CASSITGQGAVEAFF.

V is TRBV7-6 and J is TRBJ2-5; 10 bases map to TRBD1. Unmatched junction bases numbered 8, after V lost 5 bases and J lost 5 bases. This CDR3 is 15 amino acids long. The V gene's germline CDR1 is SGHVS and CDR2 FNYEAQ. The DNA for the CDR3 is TGTGCCAGCAGCCTTTCGACAGGGGGCTGGGAGACCCAGTACTTC. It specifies CASSLSTGGWETQYF.

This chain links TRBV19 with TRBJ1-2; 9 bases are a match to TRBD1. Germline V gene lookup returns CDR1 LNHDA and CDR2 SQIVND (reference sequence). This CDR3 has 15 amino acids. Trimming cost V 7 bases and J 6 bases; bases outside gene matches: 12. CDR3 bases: TGTGCCAGTACCGGGACAGGGATTCGTCAAGATGGCTACACCTTC. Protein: CASTGTGIRQDGYTF.

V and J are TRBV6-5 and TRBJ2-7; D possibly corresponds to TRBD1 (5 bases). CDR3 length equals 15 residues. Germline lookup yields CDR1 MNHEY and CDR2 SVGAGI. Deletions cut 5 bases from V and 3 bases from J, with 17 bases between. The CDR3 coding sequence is TGTGCCAGCAGTCCTATCACGACAGCCCTCTACGAGCAGTACGTC. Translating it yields CASSPITTALYEQYV.

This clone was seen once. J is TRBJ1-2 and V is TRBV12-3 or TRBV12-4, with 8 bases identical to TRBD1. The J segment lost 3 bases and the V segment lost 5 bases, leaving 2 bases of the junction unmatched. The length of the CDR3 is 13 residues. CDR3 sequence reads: CASSQTGDYGYTF. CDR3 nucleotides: TGTGCCAGCAGTCAGACAGGGGACTATGGCTACACCTTC.

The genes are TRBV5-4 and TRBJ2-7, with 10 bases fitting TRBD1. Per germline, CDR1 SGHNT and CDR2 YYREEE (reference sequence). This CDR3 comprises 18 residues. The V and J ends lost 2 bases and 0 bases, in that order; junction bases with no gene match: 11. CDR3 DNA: TGTGCCAGCAGCTTAGGGACAGGGGCCCGCTTTAGCTCCTACGAGCAGTACGTC. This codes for CASSLGTGARFSSYEQYV.

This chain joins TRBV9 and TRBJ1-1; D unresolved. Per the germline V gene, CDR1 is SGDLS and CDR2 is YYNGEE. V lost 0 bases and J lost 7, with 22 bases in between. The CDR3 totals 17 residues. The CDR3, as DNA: TGTGCCAGCAGCGTAGAGGATGTTCCGGGATCTGCGGGTGAAGCTTTCTTT. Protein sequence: CASSVEDVPGSAGEAFF.